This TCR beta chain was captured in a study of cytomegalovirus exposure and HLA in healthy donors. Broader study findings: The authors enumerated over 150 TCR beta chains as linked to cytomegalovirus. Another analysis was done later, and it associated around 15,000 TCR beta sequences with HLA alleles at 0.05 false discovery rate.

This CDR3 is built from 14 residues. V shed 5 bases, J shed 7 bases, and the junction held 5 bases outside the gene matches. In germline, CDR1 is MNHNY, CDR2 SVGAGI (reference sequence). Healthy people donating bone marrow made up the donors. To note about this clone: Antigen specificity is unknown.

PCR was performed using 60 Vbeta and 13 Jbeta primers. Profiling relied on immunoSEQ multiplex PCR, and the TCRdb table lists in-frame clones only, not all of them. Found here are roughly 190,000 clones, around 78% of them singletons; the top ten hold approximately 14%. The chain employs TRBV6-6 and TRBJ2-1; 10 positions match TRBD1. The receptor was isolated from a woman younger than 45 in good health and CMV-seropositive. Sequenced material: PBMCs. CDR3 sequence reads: CASSSGGQGNEQFF. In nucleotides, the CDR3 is TGTGCCAGCAGTAGTGGGGGACAGGGGAATGAGCAGTTCTTC.